The 5 T cell receptor beta chains in this list originate from one sample, sequenced in a study of cytomegalovirus exposure and HLA in healthy donors. PCR employed 60 Vbeta and 13 Jbeta primers. Assay: immunoSEQ multiplex PCR; the TCRdb copy retains only in-frame clones and omits some. The data hold over 150,000 clones, with roughly 80% observed a single time. The sequenced sample consisted of PBMCs. The receptor source for this set is a woman aged 30 to 39 in good health and CMV-seronegative.

This rearrangement joins TRBV21-1 to TRBJ2-7; the DNA was not used to check the table's D call, TRBD2. TRBV21-1 is shown as a pseudogene. This CDR3 is built from 13 residues. Here the CDR3 reads CASRSGGAYEQYF. The CDR3 coding sequence is TGTGCCAGCAGAAGCGGGGGGGCCTACGAGCAGTACTTC.

This clone turned up a few times. The rearrangement uses TRBV27 and TRBJ2-1, with 7 bases fitting TRBD2. The junction had 15 bases not matched to a gene; V was cut back by 5 bases and J by 8 bases. This CDR3 comprises 16 residues. CDR1 and CDR2 from the germline V gene are MNHEY and SMNVEV (reference sequence). The CDR3 coding sequence is TGTGCCAGCAGTCCCATTGGCGGGGCGGGGGTCGATGAGCAGTTCTTC. This codes for CASSPIGGAGVDEQFF.

The genes are TRBV6-6 and TRBJ2-1; tentatively, D is TRBD2 (6 bases). Germline V gene sequence: CDR1 MNHNY, CDR2 SVGAGI (reference sequence). The CDR3 has 15 amino acids. Trimming left V 6 bases short and J 0 bases short, with 12 bases between. The CDR3 DNA reads as TGTGCCAGCAGAGGCGTGGGGGGCTCCTACAATGAGCAGTTCTTC. Translated: CASRGVGGSYNEQFF.

The J gene is TRBJ1-2, the V gene TRBV19; 9 bases are shared with TRBD1. Germline V gene sequence: CDR1 LNHDA, CDR2 SQIVND (reference sequence). Losses at the gene ends were 5 bases for V and 1 base for J; bases not matched to a gene: 11. This CDR3 is 17 amino acids long. The CDR3 region is CASSYGDRVEVNYGYTF. The CDR3 nucleotides read TGTGCCAGTAGTTACGGGGACAGGGTTGAGGTTAACTATGGCTACACCTTC. The whole variable domain, filled in from reference TRBV19 and TRBJ1-2, reads DGGITQSPKYLFRKEGQNVTLSCEQNLNHDAMYWYRQDPGQGLRLIYYSQIVNDFQKGDIAEGYSVSREKKESFPLTVTSAQKNPTAFYLCASSYGDRVEVNYGYTFGSGTRLTVV.

This clone was recorded only once. The chain is built from TRBV4-1 and TRBJ2-1; 11 bases match TRBD2. The CDR3 is made up of 17 amino acids. V trimming: 4 bases; J trimming: 8 bases; junction bases outside the gene matches: 13. Germline CDR1 reads MGHRA; CDR2 reads YSYEKL. CDR3 in DNA: TGCGCCAGCAGCCGATTGGCACTAGCGGGAGCTTTTGATGAGCAGTTCTTC. This gives the protein CASSRLALAGAFDEQFF.